This T cell receptor (beta chain) was profiled in a study of cytomegalovirus exposure and HLA in healthy donors. This clone is a singleton in its sample. The ends were cut back, 0 bases at V and 1 base at J, with 10 bases in the middle. The CDR3 length is 16 residues. Germline V lookup: CDR1 SEHNR, CDR2 FQNEAQ (reference sequence). PCR involved 60 Vbeta and 13 Jbeta primers. Using immunoSEQ multiplex PCR, the repertoire was profiled, and TCRdb retains in-frame clones only, with some absent. This table has roughly 190,000 clones, 70% to 80% appearing once. The clonotype was recovered from a woman aged 50 to 60 in good health and CMV-seronegative. V is TRBV7-9 and J is TRBJ1-5, with unresolved D. Sequencing was carried out using PBMCs. The CDR3 sequence: CASSLAASQSNQPQHF. Written as DNA, the CDR3 is TGTGCCAGCAGCTTAGCAGCGTCACAAAGCAATCAGCCCCAGCATTTT.